These 24 T cell receptor beta chains originate from one sample sequenced in a study of metastatic and nonmetastatic thyroid tumors. TCRdb recomputed clones from the PCR reads via MiXCR. The profile shows approximately 19,000 clones, 15% to 20% of them singletons. No patient had received any treatment before thyroid surgery. Sequencing input: blood. The receptor set was obtained from a female donor with papillary thyroid cancer or a benign thyroid nodule (not recorded which). Some clones in this sample may be carry-over from other donors' samples.

By sample fraction, this clone is medium-sized (0.01 to 0.1%). The gene calls are TRBV6-2 or TRBV6-3 and TRBJ2-2; D is uncertain. This CDR3 is 14 amino acids long. Trimming took off 8 bases at V and 4 bases at J, with 14 bases between the two ends. Germline CDR1 and CDR2: MNHEY and SVGEGT. The CDR3 reads CASSRSVPTGELFF. In nucleotides, the CDR3 is TGTGCCAGCTCAAGATCAGTCCCCACCGGGGAGCTGTTTTTT.

This clone is deemed medium-sized (0.01 to 0.1%). This chain joins TRBV12-3 or TRBV12-4 and TRBJ2-7; the match to TRBD2 covers 14 bases. J was trimmed by 6 bases and V by 6 bases; bases with no gene match: 4. The CDR3 spans 14 residues. CDR3 amino acids: CASSSGTSGGEQYF. The CDR3 nucleotides are TGTGCCAGCAGCTCCGGGACTAGCGGGGGCGAGCAGTACTTC.

This clone is termed medium-sized. The chain links TRBV2 to TRBJ2-7; 11 bases fit TRBD1. The V segment lost 6 bases and the J segment 6 bases; nucleotides outside the gene matches: 7. The germline gives CDR1 SNHLY, CDR2 FYNNEI. The length of the CDR3 is 14 residues. The CDR3 here is CASSMDRGLSEQYF. Written as DNA, the CDR3 is TGTGCCAGCAGCATGGACAGGGGGCTAAGCGAGCAGTACTTC.

There are a few counts of this clone. This CDR3 is CASSTNTEAFF. The CDR3 DNA sequence: TGTGCCAGCAGCACGAACACTGAAGCTTTCTTT. The chain combines TRBV7-2 with TRBJ1-1; D is ambiguous. The germline V gene has CDR1 SGHTA and CDR2 FQGNSA. CDR3 length equals 11 residues. The V gene lost 5 bases and the J gene lost 1 base, with 2 bases spanning the gap.

This clone came up once. The CDR3 is CASSPPGTNYEQYF. CDR3 bases: TGTGCCAGCTCACCACCGGGGACAAACTACGAGCAGTACTTC. V is TRBV18 and J is TRBJ2-7; weak D call: TRBD1 (6 bases). The CDR3 has 14 residues. Deletions cut 0 bases from V and 3 bases from J, with 9 bases between. Germline V gene data show CDR1 as KGHSH and CDR2 as LQKENI.

In its sample, this clone was seen many times. The CDR3 spells CSADRDTYEQYF. For the CDR3, the DNA is TGCAGTGCCGACCGGGACACCTACGAGCAGTACTTC. This sequence joins TRBV20-1 and TRBJ2-7, with a tentative D call TRBD1 (6 bases). There are 12 residues in the CDR3. Looked up from germline, CDR1 is DFQATT and CDR2 is SNEGSKA (reference sequence). Trimming removed 6 bases from V and 2 bases from J, with 11 bases in between.

This clone is classed as medium-sized. The V gene is TRBV6-1, the J gene TRBJ2-7; 9 bases agree with TRBD1. This CDR3 region has 14 residues. V gave up 7 bases and J gave up 3 bases; unmatched junction bases: 7. CDR1 MNHNS and CDR2 SASEGT come from the germline V gene. The CDR3 protein is CASTRQGEFYEQYF. CDR3 DNA sequence: TGTGCCAGCACTCGACAGGGGGAGTTCTACGAGCAGTACTTC.

This clone was seen a handful of times. This may be a read error: a much more frequent sequence differs by one nucleotide. This sample also contains other DNA sequences that code for the same CDR3. The chain combines TRBV20-1 with TRBJ1-5; D is uncertain. The CDR3 consists of 14 residues. The ends were cut back, 6 bases at V and 0 bases at J, with 12 bases in the middle. The germline CDR1 and CDR2 sequences are DFQATT and SNEGSKA (reference sequence). In DNA, the CDR3 is TGCAGTGCGTTGGAGACACTTAGCAATCAGCCCCAGCATTTT. It yields the protein CSALETLSNQPQHF.

The chain combines TRBV9 with TRBJ1-2; a possible D gene is TRBD1 (6 bases). Germline assignment: CDR1 SGDLS and CDR2 YYNGEE. The CDR3 consists of 14 residues. The V end lost 3 bases, the J end lost 11 bases, and 20 bases lay between the germline ends. The CDR3 loop reads CASSAGAREGGYTF. CDR3 sequence (DNA): TGTGCCAGCAGCGCAGGGGCCAGGGAGGGTGGATACACCTTC.

There are many counts of this clone. The V gene is TRBV24-1, the J gene TRBJ2-2, with 10 bases that match TRBD1. Germline assignment: CDR1 KGHDR and CDR2 SFDVKD. CDR3 length: 16 residues. J was trimmed by 5 bases and V by 2 bases; bases with no gene match: 4. CDR3 nucleotides: TGTGCCACCAGTGATTCGGGGACAGGGGTTACCGGGGAGCTGTTTTTT. Encoded protein: CATSDSGTGVTGELFF.

This clone was seen a handful of times. A much larger clone differs by one base, so this may be a read error. Additional DNA sequences in this sample encode the identical CDR3. V gene TRBV18 combines with J gene TRBJ1-6; 7 bases match TRBD1. Germline V gene lookup returns CDR1 KGHSH and CDR2 LQKENI. The V segment lost 9 bases and the J segment 8 bases; nucleotides outside the gene matches: 7. CDR3 length: 13 amino acids. CDR3 region: CASSWDSDSPLHF. The DNA of the CDR3 is TGTGCCAGTTCATGGGACAGTGATTCACCCCTCCACTTT. Supplemented by reference TRBV18 and TRBJ1-6, the full variable domain reads NAGVMQNPRHLVRRRGQEARLRCSPMKGHSHVYWYRQLPEEGLKFMVYLQKENIIDESGMPKERFSAEFPKEGPSILRIQQVVRGDSAAYFCASSWDSDSPLHFGNGTRLTVT.

This clone occurred a few times. This clone may be a read error of a much larger clone one base away. The sample contains more than one DNA sequence encoding this CDR3. V gene TRBV18 combines with J gene TRBJ1-6, with D uncertain. The V end was cut by 6 bases, the J end by 14 bases, with 20 bases between. CDR1 and CDR2 from the germline V gene are KGHSH and LQKENI. The CDR3 spans 14 residues. CDR3 nucleotides: TGTGCCAGCTCGCAGGATAATTCCGTCTCGTCCCTCCACTTT. Translation gives CASSQDNSVSSLHF. The variable domain in full, completed from reference TRBV18 and TRBJ1-6, reads NAGVMQNPRHLVRRRGQEARLRCSPMKGHSHVYWYRQLPEEGLKFMVYLQKENIIDESGMPKERFSAEFPKEGPSILRIQQVVRGDSAAYFCASSQDNSVSSLHFGNGTRLTVT.

This clone was seen ten or more times. This rearrangement joins TRBV5-1 to TRBJ1-2, with a weak D call TRBD1 (6 bases). Between the trimmed V and J ends, which lost 2 bases and 6 bases, there was a span of 11 bases. There are 13 residues in the CDR3. Germline V gene sequence: CDR1 SGHRS, CDR2 YFSETQ. This chain's CDR3 is CASSFSGDDGYTF. DNA of the CDR3: TGCGCCAGCAGCTTTTCAGGGGATGATGGCTACACCTTC.

This clone was recorded at least ten times. The chain employs TRBV5-4 and TRBJ1-2; D uncertain. CDR3 length: 15 residues. Deletions cut 0 bases from V and 2 bases from J, with 11 bases between. In germline, CDR1 is SGHNT, CDR2 YYREEE (reference sequence). CDR3 residues: CASSLALGFNYGYTF. The CDR3 nucleotides are TGTGCCAGCAGCTTGGCGTTGGGGTTCAACTATGGCTACACCTTC.

This clone was picked up a small number of times. The rearrangement joins TRBV6-1 to TRBJ2-2; weak D call: TRBD2 (6 bases). The CDR3 extends over 12 amino acids. V was clipped by 3 bases and J by 9 bases, with 8 bases between them. The germline V gene has CDR1 MNHNS and CDR2 SASEGT. The CDR3 nucleotides are TGTGCCAGCAGTGAGGAGGGCCGGGAGCTGTTTTTT. It is translated as CASSEEGRELFF.

This clone was seen only once. V gene TRBV20-1 combines with J gene TRBJ2-7; 7 bases are a match to TRBD2. The CDR3 length is 14 residues. After removal of 7 bases from V and 1 base from J, the junction contained 10 bases not matched to a gene. Per germline, CDR1 DFQATT and CDR2 SNEGSKA (reference sequence). CDR3 coding DNA: TGCAGTGGGGATGGTGGCGGGAGTTCCTACGAGCAGTACTTC. Residues: CSGDGGGSSYEQYF.

The sample holds many counts of this clone. The V and J genes are TRBV24-1 and TRBJ2-1, with 10 bases matching TRBD1. Germline CDR1 KGHDR, CDR2 SFDVKD. The CDR3 contains 17 residues. The V and J ends lost 7 bases and 4 bases, in that order; junction bases with no gene match: 12. The CDR3 nucleotides read TGTGCCACCAGAACTAGCCAGGGACAGGGGAATTACAATGAGCAGTTCTTC. The encoded protein is CATRTSQGQGNYNEQFF.

V usage is TRBV6-1 and J usage is TRBJ2-3; D remains unclear. CDR1 MNHNS and CDR2 SASEGT come from the germline V gene. The length of the CDR3 is 13 residues. Deletions cut 10 bases from V and 10 bases from J, with 21 bases between. The DNA for the CDR3 is TGTGCCATCACCAGCCCCCGTGAGGCTGCGCAGTATTTT. Encoded protein: CAITSPREAAQYF.

The V call is TRBV6-9, the J call TRBJ2-7; D ambiguous. The ends were cut back, 7 bases at V and 5 bases at J, with 18 bases in the middle. Germline CDR1 and CDR2: MNHGY and SVAAGI. This CDR3 contains 14 residues. DNA of the CDR3: TGTGCCAGCACCCAGAAGGGCGGTTGGGACGAGCAGTACTTC. This translates into CASTQKGGWDEQYF.

Ten or more counts support this clone. This chain connects TRBV12-3 or TRBV12-4 to TRBJ2-2; 9 bases are a match to TRBD1. The CDR3 runs to 15 residues. The V gene end was trimmed by 5 bases and the J gene end by 8 bases; junction bases not matched to a gene: 9. The CDR3 region is CASSKGTGNPGELFF. DNA of the CDR3: TGTGCCAGCAGTAAAGGGACAGGGAATCCTGGGGAGCTGTTTTTT.

In its sample, this clone was seen many times. Being one base from a much bigger clone, this may be a read error. The CDR3 does not close with the conserved phenylalanine or tryptophan, likely indicating a read error. This chain uses TRBV27 with TRBJ2-1; possibly TRBD1 for D (5 bases). The CDR3 length is 13 residues. Trimming removed 4 bases from V and 7 bases from J, with 11 bases in between. Germline assignment: CDR1 MNHEY and CDR2 SMNVEV (reference sequence). The CDR3: CASSSYRLNEQFL. CDR3 nucleotides: TGTGCCAGCAGTTCCTACAGGTTAAATGAGCAGTTCCTC.

This clone has a count of ten or more. V is TRBV7-3 and J is TRBJ2-6, with D hard to call. V was trimmed by 5 bases and J by 3 bases, leaving 8 bases between them. Germline V gene data show CDR1 as SGHTA and CDR2 as FQGTGA. The CDR3 sequence is 14 residues long. The CDR3 here is CASSTGHGANVLTF. In DNA, the CDR3 is TGTGCCAGCAGCACGGGTCATGGGGCCAACGTCCTGACTTTC.

This clone was recorded at least ten times. The V gene is TRBV10-3, the J gene TRBJ1-1, with D possibly TRBD1 on 5 matching bases. V was cut by 9 bases and J by 6 bases, with 11 bases left in between. The CDR3 sequence is 11 residues long. Germline CDR1 ENHRY, CDR2 SYGVKD. CDR3 sequence (DNA): TGTGCCATTATGAAGGGGTCTGAAGCTTTCTTT. Translated: CAIMKGSEAFF.

This clone was recorded at least ten times. The genes are TRBV5-4 and TRBJ2-2; D may be TRBD1 (5 bases). The CDR3 runs 14 residues. The germline gives CDR1 SGHNT, CDR2 YYREEE (reference sequence). Between the trimmed V and J ends, which lost 0 bases and 6 bases, there was a span of 9 bases. The CDR3 DNA follows: TGTGCCAGCAGCTTGGCTTTAGGGGCCGGGGAGCTGTTTTTT. Encoded protein: CASSLALGAGELFF.